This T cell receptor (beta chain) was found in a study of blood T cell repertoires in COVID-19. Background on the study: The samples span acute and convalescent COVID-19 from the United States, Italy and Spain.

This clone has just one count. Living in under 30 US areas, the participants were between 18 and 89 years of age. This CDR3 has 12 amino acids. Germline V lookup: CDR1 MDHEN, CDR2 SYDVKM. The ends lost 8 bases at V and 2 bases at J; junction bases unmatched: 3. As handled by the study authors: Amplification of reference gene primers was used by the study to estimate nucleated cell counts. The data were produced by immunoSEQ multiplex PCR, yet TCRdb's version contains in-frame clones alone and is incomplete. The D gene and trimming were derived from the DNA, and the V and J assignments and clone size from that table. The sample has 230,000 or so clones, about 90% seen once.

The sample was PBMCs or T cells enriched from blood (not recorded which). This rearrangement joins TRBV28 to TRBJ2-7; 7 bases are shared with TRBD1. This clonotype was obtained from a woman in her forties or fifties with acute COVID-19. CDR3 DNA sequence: TGTGCCAGCCGACAGGGCGCCTACGAGCAGTACTTC. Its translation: CASRQGAYEQYF.